The text below deals with one T cell receptor (beta chain). The data stem from a study of T cells expressing NK-cell markers. From its re-call of the 5' RACE reads, TCRdb lists each CDR3 protein once, without DNA. This sample's table reports roughly 150,000 distinct CDR3 sequences. This CDR3 is 14 amino acids long. The germline gives CDR1 DFQATT, CDR2 SNEGSKA (reference sequence). The TCR was taken from a man between 18 and 69 years old in good health. The sequenced sample was blood T cells: a sorted CD56 or NKG2C T cell subset, CD4+ or CD8+ T cells, or bulk PBMC T cells (not recorded which). The chain combines TRBV20-1 with TRBJ2-7; TCRdb calls TRBD2, which cannot be checked without DNA. CDR3 amino acids: CSARDRTSPYEQYF.